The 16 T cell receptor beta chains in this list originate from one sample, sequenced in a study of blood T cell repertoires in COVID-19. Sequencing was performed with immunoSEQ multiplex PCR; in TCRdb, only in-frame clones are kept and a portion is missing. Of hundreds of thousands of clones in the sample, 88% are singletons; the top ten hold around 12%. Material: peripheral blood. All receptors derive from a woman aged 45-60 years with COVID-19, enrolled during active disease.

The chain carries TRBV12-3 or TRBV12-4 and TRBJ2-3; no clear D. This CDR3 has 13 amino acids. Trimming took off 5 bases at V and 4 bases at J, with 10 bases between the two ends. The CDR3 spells CASSPLLADTQYF. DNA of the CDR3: TGTGCCAGCAGTCCCCTTCTAGCAGATACGCAGTATTTT.

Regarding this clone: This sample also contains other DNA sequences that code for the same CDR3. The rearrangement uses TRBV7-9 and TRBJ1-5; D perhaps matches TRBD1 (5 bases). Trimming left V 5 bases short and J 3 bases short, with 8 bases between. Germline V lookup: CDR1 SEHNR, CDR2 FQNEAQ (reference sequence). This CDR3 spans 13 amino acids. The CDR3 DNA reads TGTGCCAGCAGCAGACAGTACAATCAGCCCCAGCATTTT. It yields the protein CASSRQYNQPQHF.

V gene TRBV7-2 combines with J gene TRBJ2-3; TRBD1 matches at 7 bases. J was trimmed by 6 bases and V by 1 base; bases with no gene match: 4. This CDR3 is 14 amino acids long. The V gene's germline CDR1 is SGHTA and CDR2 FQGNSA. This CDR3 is CASSLETGADTQYF. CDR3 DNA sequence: TGTGCCAGCAGCTTAGAAACAGGGGCGGATACGCAGTATTTT.

The chain's CDR3 is CASSPPGVNEQFF. The CDR3 DNA follows: TGTGCCAGCAGCCCTCCAGGGGTCAATGAGCAGTTCTTC. This rearrangement joins TRBV28 to TRBJ2-1; possibly TRBD1 for D (6 bases). The germline V and J ends were trimmed by 6 bases and 6 bases, with 12 bases remaining between them. The CDR3 spans 13 residues. From germline, CDR1 is MDHEN and CDR2 SYDVKM. Looking up the rest from reference TRBV28 and TRBJ2-1 gives the full variable domain: DVKVTQSSRYLVKRTGEKVFLECVQDMDHENMFWYRQDPGLGLRLIYFSYDVKMKEKGDIPEGYSVSREKKERFSLILESASTNQTSMYLCASSPPGVNEQFFGPGTRLTVL.

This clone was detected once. Here the CDR3 DNA reads TGCAGTGCTAGGGTGCGGGAGCAGTTCTTC. The encoded protein is CSARVREQFF. This chain connects TRBV20-1 to TRBJ2-1; D remains ambiguous. CDR3 length: 10 residues. CDR1 and CDR2 (germline): DFQATT, SNEGSKA (reference sequence). Trimming cost V 3 bases and J 10 bases, with 7 bases left between them.

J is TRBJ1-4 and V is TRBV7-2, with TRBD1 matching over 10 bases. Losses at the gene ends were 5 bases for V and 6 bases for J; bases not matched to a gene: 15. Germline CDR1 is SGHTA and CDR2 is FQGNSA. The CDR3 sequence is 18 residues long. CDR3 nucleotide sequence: TGTGCCAGCAGCCCTCGGGACAGGGGTGTCTTGTTAGATGAAAAACTGTTTTTT. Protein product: CASSPRDRGVLLDEKLFF.

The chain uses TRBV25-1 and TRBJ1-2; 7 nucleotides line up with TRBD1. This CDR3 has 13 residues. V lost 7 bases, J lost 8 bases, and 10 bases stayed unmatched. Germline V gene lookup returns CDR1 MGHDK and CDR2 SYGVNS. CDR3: CASNPTGLEGYTF. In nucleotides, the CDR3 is TGTGCCAGCAACCCGACAGGGTTAGAAGGCTACACCTTC.

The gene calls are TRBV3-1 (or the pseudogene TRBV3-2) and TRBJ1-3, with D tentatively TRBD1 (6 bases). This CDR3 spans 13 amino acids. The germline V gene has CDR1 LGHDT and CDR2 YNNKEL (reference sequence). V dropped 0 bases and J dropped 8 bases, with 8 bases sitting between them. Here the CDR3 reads CASSQEGTHTIYF. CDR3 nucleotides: TGTGCCAGCAGCCAAGAGGGGACACACACCATATATTTT.

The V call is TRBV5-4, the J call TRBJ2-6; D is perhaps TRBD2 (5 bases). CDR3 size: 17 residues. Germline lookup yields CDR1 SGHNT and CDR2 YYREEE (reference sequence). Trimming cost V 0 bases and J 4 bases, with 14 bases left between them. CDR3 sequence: CASSLGGPLSGANVLTF. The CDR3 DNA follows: TGTGCCAGCAGCTTGGGAGGGCCCCTTTCCGGGGCCAACGTCCTGACTTTC.

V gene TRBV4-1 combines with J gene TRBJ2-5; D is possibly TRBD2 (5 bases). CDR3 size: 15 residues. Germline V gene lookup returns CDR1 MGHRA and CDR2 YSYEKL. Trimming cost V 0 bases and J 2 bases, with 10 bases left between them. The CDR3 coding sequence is TGCGCCAGCAGCCAAGATCCAGGACTTCAAGAGACCCAGTACTTC. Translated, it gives CASSQDPGLQETQYF.

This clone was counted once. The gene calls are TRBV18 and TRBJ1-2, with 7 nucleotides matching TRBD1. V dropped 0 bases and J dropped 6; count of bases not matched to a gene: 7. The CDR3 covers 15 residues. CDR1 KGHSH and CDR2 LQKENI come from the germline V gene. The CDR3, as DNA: TGTGCCAGCTCACCACCCACAGGGGTAGGCGATGGCTACACCTTC. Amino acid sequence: CASSPPTGVGDGYTF. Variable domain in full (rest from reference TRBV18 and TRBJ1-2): NAGVMQNPRHLVRRRGQEARLRCSPMKGHSHVYWYRQLPEEGLKFMVYLQKENIIDESGMPKERFSAEFPKEGPSILRIQQVVRGDSAAYFCASSPPTGVGDGYTFGSGTRLTVV.

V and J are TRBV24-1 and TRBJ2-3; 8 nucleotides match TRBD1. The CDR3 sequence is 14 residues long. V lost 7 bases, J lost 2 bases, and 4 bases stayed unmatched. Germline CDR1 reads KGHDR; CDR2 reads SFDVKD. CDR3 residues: CATSPGQDTDTQYF. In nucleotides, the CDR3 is TGTGCCACCAGCCCGGGACAGGACACAGATACGCAGTATTTT.

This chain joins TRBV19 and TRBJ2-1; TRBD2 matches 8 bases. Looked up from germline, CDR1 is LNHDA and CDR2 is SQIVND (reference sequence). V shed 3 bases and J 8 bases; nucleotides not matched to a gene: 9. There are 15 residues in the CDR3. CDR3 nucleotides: TGTGCCAGTAGTATTACCCAGCGGGGGTTTGATGAGCAGTTCTTC. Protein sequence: CASSITQRGFDEQFF.

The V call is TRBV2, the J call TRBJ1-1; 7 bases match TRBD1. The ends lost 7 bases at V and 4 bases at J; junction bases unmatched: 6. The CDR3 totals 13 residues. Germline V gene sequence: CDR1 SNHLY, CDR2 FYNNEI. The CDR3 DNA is TGTGCCAGCACCAGGGGGTATTCCACTGAAGCTTTCTTT. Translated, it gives CASTRGYSTEAFF.

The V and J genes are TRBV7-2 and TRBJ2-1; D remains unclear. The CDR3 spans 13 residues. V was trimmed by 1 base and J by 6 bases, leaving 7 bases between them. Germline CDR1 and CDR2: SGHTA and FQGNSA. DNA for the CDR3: TGTGCCAGCAGCTTAGGACTTCCCAATGAGCAGTTCTTC. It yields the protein CASSLGLPNEQFF.

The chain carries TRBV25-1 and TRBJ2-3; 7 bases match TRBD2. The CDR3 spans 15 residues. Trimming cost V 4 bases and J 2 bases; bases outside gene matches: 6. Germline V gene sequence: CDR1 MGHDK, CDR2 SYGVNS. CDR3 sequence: CASSGPSGFTDTQYF. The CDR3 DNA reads TGTGCCAGCAGTGGTCCTAGCGGTTTCACAGATACGCAGTATTTT.